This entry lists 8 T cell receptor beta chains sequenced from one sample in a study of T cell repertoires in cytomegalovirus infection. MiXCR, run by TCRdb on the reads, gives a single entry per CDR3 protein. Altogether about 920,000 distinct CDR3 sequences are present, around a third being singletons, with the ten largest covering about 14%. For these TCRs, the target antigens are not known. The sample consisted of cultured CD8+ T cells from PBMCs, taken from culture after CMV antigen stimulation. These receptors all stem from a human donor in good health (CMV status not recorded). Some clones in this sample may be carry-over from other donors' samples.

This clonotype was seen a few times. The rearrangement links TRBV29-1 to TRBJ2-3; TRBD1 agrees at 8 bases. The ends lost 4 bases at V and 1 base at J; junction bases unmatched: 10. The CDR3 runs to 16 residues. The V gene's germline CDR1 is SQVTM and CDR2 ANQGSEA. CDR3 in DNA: TGCAGCGTTGCCAGGGGGCGTCTCAAGGGCACAGATACGCAGTATTTT. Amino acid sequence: CSVARGRLKGTDTQYF.

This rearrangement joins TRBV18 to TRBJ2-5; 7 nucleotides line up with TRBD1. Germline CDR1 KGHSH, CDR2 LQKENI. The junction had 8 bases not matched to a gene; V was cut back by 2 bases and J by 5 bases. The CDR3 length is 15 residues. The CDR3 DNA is TGTGCCAGCTCACCAGGGACAGCACTAGGGGAGACCCAGTACTTC. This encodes CASSPGTALGETQYF.

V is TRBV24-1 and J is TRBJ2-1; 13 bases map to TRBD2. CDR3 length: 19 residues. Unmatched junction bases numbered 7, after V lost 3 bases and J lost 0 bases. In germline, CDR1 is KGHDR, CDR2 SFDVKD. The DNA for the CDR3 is TGTGCCACCAGTGATCGAAAGGGACTAGCGGGGAGCTCCTACAATGAGCAGTTCTTC. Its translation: CATSDRKGLAGSSYNEQFF.

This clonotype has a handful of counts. In DNA, the CDR3 is TGCAGTGCTAGAGCCGTGGACAAAACCTATGGCTACACCTTC. Protein product: CSARAVDKTYGYTF. J is TRBJ1-2 and V is TRBV20-1, with a possible D match to TRBD1 (5 bases). The CDR3 has 14 residues. The V end lost 1 base, the J end lost 4 bases, and 13 bases lay between the germline ends. Germline-derived CDR1 and CDR2 are DFQATT and SNEGSKA (reference sequence).

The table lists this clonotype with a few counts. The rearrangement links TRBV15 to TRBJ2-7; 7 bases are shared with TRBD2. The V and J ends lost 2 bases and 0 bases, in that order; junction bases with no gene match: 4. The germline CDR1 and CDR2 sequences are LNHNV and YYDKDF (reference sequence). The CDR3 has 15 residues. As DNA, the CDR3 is TGTGCCACCAGCAGAACTACGGGGGGCTCCTACGAGCAGTACTTC. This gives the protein CATSRTTGGSYEQYF.

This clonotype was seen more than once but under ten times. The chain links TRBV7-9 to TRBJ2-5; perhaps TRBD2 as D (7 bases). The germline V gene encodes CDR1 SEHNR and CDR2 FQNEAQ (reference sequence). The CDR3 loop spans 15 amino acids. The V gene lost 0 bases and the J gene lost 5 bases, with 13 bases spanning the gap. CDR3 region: CASSLAGGPEETQYF. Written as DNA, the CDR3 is TGTGCCAGCAGCTTAGCGGGGGGGCCGGAGGAGACCCAGTACTTC.

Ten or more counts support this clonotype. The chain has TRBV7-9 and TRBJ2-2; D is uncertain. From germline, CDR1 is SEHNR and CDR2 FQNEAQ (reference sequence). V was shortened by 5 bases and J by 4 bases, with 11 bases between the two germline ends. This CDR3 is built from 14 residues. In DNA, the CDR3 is TGTGCCAGCAGCCCCTTGAGGCGCACCGGGGAGCTGTTTTTT. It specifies CASSPLRRTGELFF. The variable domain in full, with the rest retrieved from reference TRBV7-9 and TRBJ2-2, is DTGVSQNPRHKITKRGQNVTFRCDPISEHNRLYWYRQTLGQGPEFLTYFQNEAQLEKSRLLSDRFSAERPKGSFSTLEIQRTEQGDSAMYLCASSPLRRTGELFFGEGSRLTVL.

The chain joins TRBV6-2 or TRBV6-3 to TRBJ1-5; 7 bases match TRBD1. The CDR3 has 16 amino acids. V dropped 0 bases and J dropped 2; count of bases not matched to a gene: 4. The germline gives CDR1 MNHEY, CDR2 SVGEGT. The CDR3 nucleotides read TGTGCCAGCAGTTACTCCACAGGGGTAGGCAATCAGCCCCAGCATTTT. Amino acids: CASSYSTGVGNQPQHF.